This T cell receptor (beta chain) derives from a study of CD8 T cells in Susac syndrome. Peripheral blood CD8+ and CD4+ T cells were profiled by TCR beta sequencing. Random hexamers were used to reverse transcribe the RNA input (roughly 0.5 to 1 ug). Amplification of TCR beta CDR3 used immunoSEQ multiplex PCR across 54 Vbeta and 13 Jbeta. TCRdb re-analysed the immunoSEQ multiplex PCR reads in MiXCR, keeping a single row per CDR3 protein. The sample carries roughly 200,000 distinct CDR3 sequences, roughly 92% recorded once. CDR1 and CDR2 (germline): LNHDA, SQIVND (reference sequence). CDR3 length equals 13 residues.

The clonotype originates from a human donor in good health. The chain combines TRBV19 with TRBJ2-2; 7 bases line up with TRBD2. The sample consisted of CD4+ T cells from PBMCs. CDR3 bases: TGTGGCCTACTAGCGAGAAACACCGGGGAGCTGTTTTTT. Translated: CGLLARNTGELFF. Full variable domain (missing parts from reference TRBV19 and TRBJ2-2): DGGITQSPKYLFRKEGQNVTLSCEQNLNHDAMYWYRQDPGQGLRLIYYSQIVNDFQKGDIAEGYSVSREKKESFPLTVTSAQKNPTAFYLCGLLARNTGELFFGEGSRLTVL.